This T cell receptor (beta chain) was observed in a study of cytomegalovirus exposure and HLA in healthy donors listed by TCRdb under 2017. In terms of the full investigation: An earlier analysis of several hundred of the donors reported approximately 300 Gb of sequence data and some 120 million unique TCR beta sequences from about 180 million T cells. About five DR-DQ haplotypes were handled as single units for association and clustering because linkage in the cohort was strong. Besides the first cohort of around 700 subjects, a separate validation cohort made up of 120 or so different subjects was used. The T cell repertoires of 666 subjects were profiled by immunosequencing and related to cytomegalovirus serostatus. The genetic ancestry cluster associated with self-reported Caucasian donors included about 84% of the roughly 400 genotyped donors. A later analysis re-examined previously published TCR beta repertoires from about 670 donors and added high-resolution HLA genotyping to investigate patterns of TCR occurrence. An earlier analysis of roughly 580 of the donors used high-throughput TCR beta sequencing to judge whether each TCR beta V gene segment behaved as functional or pseudogenic. Rather than using new phenotypic data, the later analysis identified candidate immune exposures from TCR beta sequences and from how often those sequences occurred across donors. Donor age, sex, ethnicity and CMV serostatus were collected together with the repertoire data. Around 320 gigabases of sequencing data and tens of millions of unique TCR sequences were included in an early release covering roughly 700 HLA-typed donors. The study aimed to test whether cataloging public T cell receptors could reveal signatures of past pathogen exposure. HLA typing included class I and class II loci at four-digit resolution. Typing coverage varied by locus: roughly 629-640 donors for A, B, C, DRB1 and DQB1; more than 500 for DQA1; 606 for DPA1; roughly 450 for DPB1. Every discovery cohort repertoire had been produced on one sequencing platform. Genome-wide SNP genotypes for about 65% of the roughly 700 donors were used in a later genetic analysis, which treated that subset as a discovery cohort. The study combined high-throughput TCR immunosequencing, statistical association of individual TCRs with disease status, and machine learning to predict cytomegalovirus infection status. Among a few hundred genotyped donors of the cohort, an average of roughly 240,000 unique TCR beta nucleotide sequences were sequenced per donor, around 18% of them non-productive.

In total, over 600 healthy bone marrow donors made up the cohort. Cohort members were all nominally healthy when sampled, although unrecorded immune exposures were likely present. The donor was CMV seropositive and belonged to the group of some 290 seropositive cohort members. A peripheral blood sample was provided by each donor, and peripheral blood mononuclear cells were used for TCR beta sequencing. Genomic DNA was extracted from the blood cell samples with the Qiagen DNeasy Blood Extraction Kit. What the research found in general, with its limitations: A later analysis reported that several top co-occurrence clusters appeared linked to parvovirus B19, influenza, CMV and Epstein-Barr virus. The sequencing pipeline was judged likely to have produced a cluster of highly shared sequence variants as a technical artifact. Most CMV-associated TCR beta chains appeared to be HLA-restricted in a later analysis, and the HLA associations seemed to be driven largely by CMV exposure. Across donors, most TCR sequences were observed very rarely, whereas some public TCRs were present in many individuals. A later genetic analysis associated a missense DCLRE1C variant with V-gene and J-gene trimming of TCR beta chains, and an independent cohort replicated the association. A total of 150 to 200 TCR beta chains were listed by the study as associated with cytomegalovirus. Assigning TCR associations to individual alleles was difficult when HLA alleles, especially DR and DQ, strongly co-occurred. Because HLA typing was unavailable for some donors at each locus, only the typed subset was used in association tests. In an earlier analysis of fewer than 750 of the donors, most TCR beta V segments were observed in productive rearrangements about 87% or about 30% of the time, broadly matching IMGT annotations. The authors suggested that the approach could potentially be extended to other disease states and immunological phenotypes. Cytomegalovirus status was reported to be diagnosed by the classifier with high specificity and sensitivity in both the original and validation cohorts. In a later analysis, the rate of TCR association differed among HLA loci, with DRB1 alleles having the most associated TCRs and HLA-C alleles having the fewest. Correlated functional status among segregating V segments might reflect linkage disequilibrium, but an unknown experimental factor could not be ruled out. Only TCR beta chains were sequenced in this cohort, and the absence of alpha or paired-chain data limited detectable features. CMV serostatus was the only immune exposure information available for the cohort. The 87-base-pair reads could not distinguish some IMGT-functional V segments, including TRBV6-2 and TRBV6-3, so those segments were excluded. At a false discovery rate of 0.05, a later analysis linked around 15,000 TCR beta sequences to specific HLA alleles. Because counts were too low, 15 or so rarely observed V segments, including chromosome 9 orphons, were excluded from the earlier analysis of about 500 of the donors. A further reported finding was that TCR beta sequences accurately predicted the HLA-A and HLA-B alleles for most subjects in the first cohort. According to a later genetic analysis, donors in an Asian-associated ancestry cluster had fewer N-insertions in productive TCRs than the roughly 670-donor mean. Presence/absence analyses assumed roughly uniform sequencing depth across donors, an assumption that may not hold. Three of the identified cytomegalovirus-associated TCR beta chains were confirmed in vitro to be specific for cytomegalovirus antigens. In a later analysis, HLA-associated TCR beta chains showed more clonal expansion and lower generation probabilities than non-associated chains that were equally common.

CDR1 and CDR2 were assigned from the germline V gene (reference sequence) as MNHEY and SMNVEV. The junction shows trimming of 11 bases on V and 8 bases on J, plus 27 bases between the germline ends. Inclusive of the bounding cysteine and phenylalanine, the CDR3 is 15 residues long. Of the read, only the CDR3 DNA is kept; its 45 bases are in frame from base 1. The library was made by the immunoSEQ multiplex PCR assay. A mixture of 60 forward primers for TCR Vbeta segments and 13 reverse primers for TCR Jbeta segments was used in the multiplex PCR. The CDR3 region of rearranged TCR beta genes was amplified from genomic DNA by a multiplex PCR assay. The Illumina HiSeq System was used to sequence the amplified TCR beta libraries as 87-base-pair reads. Regarding the original processing steps: A later analysis tallied some 79 million unique TCR beta chains across the 666 repertoires, and approximately 12 million of those chains were shared by two or more donors. Raw reads were error-corrected and collapsed into unique sequences by a nearest-neighbor algorithm in which closely related sequences were merged to remove PCR and sequencing errors. Alignment of CDR3 sequences to IMGT reference sequences was used to assign V, D and J gene segments. For a sequence to be retained, a match of at least six nucleotides to both a V gene segment and a J gene segment was required. A rearrangement was called productive if the CDR3 had no stop codons and remained in frame with V and J, and every other rearrangement was called non-productive. CDR3 was defined according to IMGT convention as the region running from the second conserved V-encoded cysteine to the conserved J-encoded phenylalanine. Sequences without an unambiguous match to a single V gene segment were excluded from the earlier analysis of 500 to 700 of the donors. In an earlier analysis of 500 to 750 of the donors, V segments were called functional above 56.7% productive rearrangements and were called segregating when the between-donor standard deviation exceeded 5%. A statistical classification framework was built to diagnose cytomegalovirus status from the catalog of TCR beta chain sequences. A later analysis assigned V and J genes by comparing TCR nucleotide sequences with IMGT/GENE-DB human TR gene sequences. Using the TCRdist pipeline, a later analysis assigned CDR3 sequences along with most-parsimonious VDJ recombination scenarios. In a later analysis, each TCR beta chain was defined by its CDR3 amino acid sequence together with its V-gene family, and reads lacking a unique V-gene family were excluded. To address suspected cross-contamination and a sequencing artifact, a later analysis removed 450 to 700 highly shared, low-generation-probability nucleotide sequences. In a later analysis, a clonal expansion index for each public chain was calculated from normalized within-repertoire ranks of inferred template counts. In a later analysis, generation probabilities were computed with a VDJ recombination model fitted to out-of-frame rearrangements, and the resulting probabilities were checked against IGoR. A later analysis scored TCR-TCR, TCR-HLA and TCR-CMV co-occurrence with hypergeometric tests, applying a repertoire-size bias correction to TCR pairs. False discovery rates were estimated in a later analysis by permuting HLA or CMV assignments 20 times. In a later analysis, co-occurring TCRs were grouped using DBSCAN, with TCRdist sequence similarity added in when clustering inside HLA-allele-positive subsets. Co-occurrence clustering excluded repertoires with fewer than 30,000 or more than 120,000 public chains, plus five with anomalous nucleotide sharing. TCRdb took this table from immuneACCESS and kept in-frame rearrangements with V and J called. Such tables lack part of the clones; where checked against another copy, unresolved V genes explain under half of the gap, and the rest is unexplained. V, J and clone size derive from that table, while D and trimming were established from the DNA sequence. This specimen's table enumerates around 140,000 clones. The leading ten clones occupy 1.6% of the sample.

A word on this clone: Its antigen is not yet known.

The sequencing sample was made of PBMCs. This chain joins TRBV27 to TRBJ1-2; the D gene is perhaps TRBD1, on 6 matching bases. The receptor comes from a woman aged 40 to 55 in good health and CMV-seropositive. Here is the DNA: TGTGCCTCAATGAGGATGGACGCAGGGGTAGAGGGCTACACCTTC. This sequence encodes CASMRMDAGVEGYTF.